This T cell receptor beta chain was sequenced in a study of blood T cells in healthy people across ages (dated by TCRdb to 2013 to 2016). Notes on the research overall: Template switching captured roughly one uniquely barcoded TCR beta cDNA molecule per two T cells in model experiments. Age-related changes in TCR beta repertoire diversity were measured in the study by deep sequencing normalized with unique cDNA molecular identifiers. The donors were split into four age groups: young (average around 15 years), middle-aged (roughly 40), aged (about 56) and long-lived (over 75). To avoid experimental bias, donors of different ages were spread randomly across the sequencing lanes. Two additional independent replicas of 1 million unique cDNA reads from the same blood draw were analyzed for two donors (one aged 18 to 30 and one aged 80 or older).

As concerns this clonotype: The target of this receptor is not known. Base qualities are not provided; no much larger clone lies one nucleotide away.

To prepare the library, 5' RACE was applied. The second PCR ran for roughly 7 to 11 cycles and used a J-beta primer mix along with a sample-barcoded 5' primer. A unique molecular identifier was introduced onto each TCR beta cDNA molecule by a template-switch 5' adaptor carrying 12 random nucleotides. Each sample yielded at least 3 million CDR3-containing paired-end reads. First-strand cDNA synthesis was performed from all RNA using the Mint cDNA synthesis kit, with priming by a TRBC-specific oligonucleotide. Following uracil-DNA glycosylase treatment, all cDNA underwent a first 18-cycle PCR with the universal primers M1SS and BC2_uni_R. In the paper's pipeline: Normalization of each sample was performed by random selection of 1 million high-quality reads, each carrying a distinct molecular identifier. Instead of being binned into consensus sequences, reads that shared molecular identifiers were thrown out. MiTCR, run with a Q25 quality threshold and the strictest error-elimination algorithm, handled CDR3 identification, clonotype clustering and error correction. A nonparametric unseen species model with Euler transformation was used to estimate lower-bound total TCR beta diversity. The public reads were reprocessed in TCRdb via fastp at Q25 and MiXCR, keeping in-frame beta chains. Entries that share a CDR3 protein sequence are merged under the most common genes and DNA. The V and J calls shown here were made by TCRdb, not taken from the authors' results. This sample gives approximately 2,000,000 distinct CDR3 sequences in total; about two fifths of them show up just once. Together, the top ten hold under 30% of the sample.

Beyond this particular receptor, the publication reports: Compared with the aged group, the long-lived group had more naive CD4+ T cells, fewer expanded clones and increased TCR diversity, a pattern suggesting age selection. Bulk unsorted PBMC profiling prevented conclusive comparison of naive and antigen-experienced compartments. Because the CMV infection status of the donors was unknown, age-related changes in expanded clonotypes may potentially have been confounded. Estimates of total diversity based on one million sequenced T cells were regarded as lower bounds and as underestimates. The percentage of naive T cells measured by flow cytometry correlated strongly with observed TCR beta diversity. As age increased, observed TCR beta diversity per million T cells dropped in a roughly linear way, and a significant reduction was already evident by age roughly 40.

The CDR3 holds 15 amino acids from the cysteine to the phenylalanine. Left in the record is the CDR3 DNA by itself, 45 bases read in frame from the first base. Trimmed from V: 3 bases; trimmed from J: 6 bases; junction bases lacking a gene match: 6. Taken from the germline V gene, the CDR1 and CDR2 loops are SGHTA and FQGNSA. Donors were 39 systemically healthy Caucasian individuals from Russia aged roughly 6 to 90 years. Each donor gave 8 to 10 milliliters of peripheral blood, drawn into EDTA-treated Vacutainer tubes. Ficoll-Paque density-gradient centrifugation was used to isolate PBMCs, with at least 7 million per sample. Trizol reagent was used to extract total RNA from PBMCs, with at least 6 micrograms per sample. For every donor, an aliquot of PBMCs went through flow cytometry to measure the percentages of naive CD45RAhigh/CD27high T cells.

The receptor was isolated from a human donor in good health. Recombination linked TRBV7-2 to TRBJ2-1; 9 bases in between match TRBD2. The source material was blood. The nucleotides read TGTGCCAGCAGCTTCGGGACTAGCTATTTCAATGAGCAGTTCTTC. This encodes CASSFGTSYFNEQFF.